What follows are 16 T cell receptor beta chains derived from one specimen sequenced in a study of blood T cell repertoires in COVID-19. Some clones are missing from TCRdb's copy, which holds only in-frame ones; the method was immunoSEQ multiplex PCR. The sample lists roughly 200,000 clones, almost 90% occurring once. Sequencing input: peripheral blood. The receptors derive from a man aged 18 to 35 with active or convalescent COVID-19.

This clone has a single count. The chain couples TRBV12-3 or TRBV12-4 to TRBJ2-5, with no clear D. This CDR3 spans 13 amino acids. V was cut by 4 bases and J by 4 bases, with 10 bases left in between. CDR3 sequence (DNA): TGTGCCAGCAGTTCCCAAGCCCCAGAGACCCAGTACTTC. The encoded protein is CASSSQAPETQYF.

This chain joins TRBV7-6 and TRBJ1-5; maybe TRBD1 (5 bases). V lost 6 bases, J lost 0 bases, and 27 bases lay in between. The length of the CDR3 is 20 residues. CDR1 is SGHVS and CDR2 is FNYEAQ in the germline V gene. CDR3 residues: CASRAGGWQTDNNSNQPQHF. The CDR3 nucleotides read TGTGCCAGCAGGGCCGGGGGGTGGCAGACCGATAACAATAGCAATCAGCCCCAGCATTTT.

This rearrangement joins TRBV12-3 or TRBV12-4 to TRBJ1-2; perhaps TRBD1 as D (6 bases). Trimming pared 3 bases from V and 6 bases from J, leaving 11 bases between. This CDR3 is 13 amino acids long. CDR3 amino acids: CASSFGQMNGYTF. The DNA of the CDR3 is TGTGCCAGCAGTTTCGGACAGATGAATGGCTACACCTTC.

The chain uses TRBV7-2 and TRBJ1-3; TRBD1 is a possible D gene (5 bases). CDR3 size: 17 residues. The germline V gene has CDR1 SGHTA and CDR2 FQGNSA. Trimming cost V 0 bases and J 0 bases, with 12 bases left between them. For the CDR3, the DNA is TGTGCCAGCAGCTTAGCGTTAGGGGCCTCCTCTGGAAACACCATATATTTT. It yields the protein CASSLALGASSGNTIYF.

The chain employs TRBV19 and TRBJ1-2; tentative D call: TRBD1 (6 bases). The V gene's germline CDR1 is LNHDA and CDR2 SQIVND (reference sequence). The CDR3 is 16 residues long. Between the trimmed V and J ends, which lost 4 bases and 6 bases, there was a span of 21 bases. The CDR3 reads CASSNTLDRFRHGYTF. DNA for the CDR3: TGTGCCAGTAGTAACACCCTCGACAGGTTCAGGCATGGCTACACCTTC.

The chain carries TRBV2 and TRBJ1-1, with D uncertain. The germline V gene encodes CDR1 SNHLY and CDR2 FYNNEI. The CDR3 totals 14 residues. Between the trimmed V and J ends, which lost 6 bases and 3 bases, there was a span of 14 bases. This CDR3 is CASSRVARDTEAFF. As DNA, the CDR3 is TGTGCCAGCAGCCGGGTTGCTCGGGACACTGAAGCTTTCTTT.

The chain is built from TRBV11-3 and TRBJ2-3, with D uncertain. From germline, CDR1 is SGHNT and CDR2 YENEEA. The CDR3 is 16 amino acids. V was shortened by 0 bases and J by 0 bases, with 10 bases between the two germline ends. This CDR3 reads CASSLDRVRSTDTQYF. The CDR3 region has the DNA TGTGCCAGCAGCTTAGATCGGGTCCGTAGCACAGATACGCAGTATTTT.

The chain recombines TRBV10-3 with TRBJ2-2; the D gene is possibly TRBD2 (6 bases). Germline V lookup: CDR1 ENHRY, CDR2 SYGVKD. This CDR3 comprises 15 residues. V lost 1 base and J 3 bases, leaving 9 bases between the germline ends. CDR3 nucleotide sequence: TGTGCCATCAGTGAGTGGAGGGCGGACACCGGGGAGCTGTTTTTT. This translates into CAISEWRADTGELFF.

V and J are TRBV2 and TRBJ2-6, with 7 nucleotides matching TRBD2. The ends lost 6 bases at V and 10 bases at J; junction bases unmatched: 15. CDR1 SNHLY and CDR2 FYNNEI come from the germline V gene. The CDR3 runs 16 residues. The CDR3 DNA follows: TGTGCCAGCAGCTCAGAGATTGTGGGGAGGGAGAACGTCCTGACTTTC. This sequence encodes CASSSEIVGRENVLTF.

This chain connects TRBV18 to TRBJ2-5; D remains unclear. The CDR3 extends over 17 amino acids. V was clipped by 2 bases and J by 2 bases, with 18 bases between them. Germline assignment: CDR1 KGHSH and CDR2 LQKENI. CDR3 in DNA: TGTGCCAGCTCACCAATACCGAAGCCGAGTTTACAAGAGACCCAGTACTTC. This gives the protein CASSPIPKPSLQETQYF.

The rearrangement links TRBV7-2 to TRBJ2-7, with D tentatively TRBD1 (6 bases). CDR3 length: 14 amino acids. Germline CDR1 reads SGHTA; CDR2 reads FQGNSA. The ends were cut back, 2 bases at V and 3 bases at J, with 11 bases in the middle. The CDR3 bases are TGTGCCAGCAGCTTACTGTCCAGGGGCTACGAGCAGTACTTC. As protein: CASSLLSRGYEQYF. Based on the CDR3 plus reference TRBV7-2 and TRBJ2-7, the full variable domain is GAGVSQSPSNKVTEKGKDVELRCDPISGHTALYWYRQSLGQGLEFLIYFQGNSAPDKSGLPSDRFSAERTGGSVSTLTIQRTQQEDSAVYLCASSLLSRGYEQYFGPGTRLTVT.

The rearrangement links TRBV11-1 to TRBJ1-1; 7 bases map to TRBD1. This CDR3 contains 16 residues. CDR1 is SGHAT, CDR2 FQDESV, per germline (reference sequence). V was clipped by 5 bases and J by 5 bases; unmatched bases: 14. The CDR3 reads CASSERQGGIGTEAFF. CDR3 sequence (DNA): TGTGCCAGCAGCGAACGACAGGGAGGCATCGGAACTGAAGCTTTCTTT.

Written as DNA, the CDR3 is TGCGCCACCAGACAGGGTCTCAATGAAAAACTGTTTTTT. This translates into CATRQGLNEKLFF. The V call is TRBV5-1, the J call TRBJ1-4; TRBD1 aligns across 7 bases. The trim removed 9 bases at V and 5 bases at J, leaving 7 bases unmatched. Germline assignment: CDR1 SGHRS and CDR2 YFSETQ. This CDR3 spans 13 amino acids.

This clone was seen only a few times. The V and J genes are TRBV27 and TRBJ1-2; no firm D call. This CDR3 comprises 13 residues. Germline V gives CDR1 MNHEY, CDR2 SMNVEV (reference sequence). V shed 6 bases and J shed 1 base, with 9 bases lying between them. CDR3: CASSPTVNYGYTF. CDR3 bases: TGTGCCAGCAGCCCTACAGTTAACTATGGCTACACCTTC.

A single count supports this clone. This chain uses TRBV7-8 with TRBJ1-5; no firm D call. This CDR3 contains 13 residues. CDR1 and CDR2 (germline): SGHVS, FQNEAQ. The V and J ends lost 3 bases and 1 base respectively, with 4 bases between them. The CDR3 DNA follows: TGTGCCAGCAGCTTGACAAGCAATCAGCCCCAGCATTTT. It encodes CASSLTSNQPQHF.

This clone was picked up a small number of times. CDR3 residues: CASSVGSSYNSPLHF. Here the CDR3 DNA reads TGTGCCAGCAGCGTAGGGAGCTCCTATAATTCACCCCTCCACTTT. The chain combines TRBV9 with TRBJ1-6; D is uncertain. Per the germline V gene, CDR1 is SGDLS and CDR2 is YYNGEE. This CDR3 is 15 amino acids long. Trimming removed 0 bases at V and 0 bases at J, with 4 bases between.